This TCR beta chain comes out of a study of T cell responses to AZD1222 COVID-19 vaccine. Measured with immunoSEQ multiplex PCR; TCRdb has only the in-frame clones, and not every one. The sample has some 98,000 clones; less than 85% are singletons. Worth noting for this clone: What it binds is unknown.

General study points: Nearly half of spike-specific TCRs reportedly target variant regions that are unmutated in the B.1.351 and B.1.1.7 variants. Only after the peak T cell response were repertoires sampled. Among the donors, most were white British and more were female, and clonal diversity was possibly underestimated. Spike-specific TCR breadth rose after two AZD1222 doses, and depth rose as well.

CDR1 is SGHVS, CDR2 FQNEAQ, per germline. The CDR3 is 16 amino acids. Between the trimmed V and J ends, which lost 3 bases and 2 bases, there was a span of 17 bases. The chain has TRBV7-8 and TRBJ2-7; TRBD1 is a possible D gene (6 bases). The specimen comprised peripheral blood, sampled 28 days after the second AZD1222 dose. The clonotype comes from an adult who received the AZD1222 COVID-19 vaccine. CDR3 nucleotides: TGTGCCAGCAGCTTCCCCCTACAGGGCCGAACCTACGAGCAGTACTTC. This sequence encodes CASSFPLQGRTYEQYF.